Below, one T cell receptor beta chain is given with its context. This entry belongs to a study of cytomegalovirus exposure and HLA in healthy donors. The overall study: An early release of data contained approximately 80 million unique TCRs, which came from HLA-typed donors.

The CDR3 extends over 14 amino acids. V was clipped by 3 bases and J by 2 bases, with 10 bases between them. Germline V gene sequence: CDR1 MNHEY, CDR2 SMNVEV (reference sequence). 60 Vbeta and 13 Jbeta primers were used in PCR. Original analysis: A follow-up analysis tallied 86 million or so unique TCR beta chains, some 9.9 million shared. The protocol was immunoSEQ multiplex PCR, while the TCRdb copy is restricted to in-frame clones and leaves out a portion. That table is the source of V, J and clone size, and D and trimming were worked out from the DNA. The repertoire holds about 76,000 clones, with about four fifths as singletons.

The TCR sequence derives from a woman in her forties in good health and CMV-seropositive. The chain employs TRBV27 and TRBJ1-2; D is possibly TRBD1 (6 bases). The specimen was PBMCs. This CDR3 is CASSFRGDNYGYTF. The CDR3 coding sequence is TGTGCCAGCAGTTTCAGGGGCGACAACTATGGCTACACCTTC.